The text below deals with one TCR beta chain. The sample is drawn from a study of OX40 agonist ivuxolimab in advanced cancers. Generated by immunoSEQ multiplex PCR, the TCRdb table keeps only in-frame clones and is missing some. The data hold roughly 58,000 clones, with around 88% observed a single time. The CDR3 loop spans 17 amino acids. V was clipped by 1 base and J by 0 bases, with 14 bases between them. Per the germline V gene, CDR1 is SEHNR and CDR2 is FQNEAQ (reference sequence). Autoimmune disease history or systemic immunosuppression was exclusionary. This receptor was taken from an adult with an advanced solid tumor such as melanoma, head and neck, liver or kidney cancer. V is TRBV7-9 and J is TRBJ2-3; D is perhaps TRBD2 (7 bases). This specimen consisted of CD4+ or CD8+ T cells sorted from blood, obtained in a trial of the OX40 agonist ivuxolimab. The DNA of the CDR3 is TGTGCCAGCAGCTTAGATGTAGGGGGGGACAGCACAGATACGCAGTATTTT. Encoded protein: CASSLDVGGDSTDTQYF.